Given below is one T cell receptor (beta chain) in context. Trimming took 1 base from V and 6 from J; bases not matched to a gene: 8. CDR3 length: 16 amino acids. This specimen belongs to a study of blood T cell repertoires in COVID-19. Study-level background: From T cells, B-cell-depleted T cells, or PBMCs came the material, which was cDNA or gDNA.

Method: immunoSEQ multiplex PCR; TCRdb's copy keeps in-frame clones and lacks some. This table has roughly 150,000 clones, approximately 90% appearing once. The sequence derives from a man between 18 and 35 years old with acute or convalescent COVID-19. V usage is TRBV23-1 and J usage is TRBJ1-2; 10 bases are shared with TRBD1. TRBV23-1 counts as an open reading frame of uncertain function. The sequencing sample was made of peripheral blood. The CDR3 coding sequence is TGCGCCAGCAGTCAATGGGACAGGGGAAGGTGGGATGGCTACACCTTC. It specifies CASSQWDRGRWDGYTF.